The rows below give T cell receptor beta chains drawn from one sample of a study of blood T cells in healthy people across ages. TCRdb analysed the 5' RACE reads with MiXCR anew, one entry per CDR3 protein. The sample shows hundreds of thousands of distinct CDR3 sequences, roughly 30% of them seen only once. Sequencing was carried out using blood. All receptors derive from a woman older than 75 in good health. Each CDR3 is given with its conserved first and last residue. Fields, in order: clone size, V gene, J gene, D gene, CDR3 DNA, CDR3 protein. The D gene is left open where the match is weak. Rows give clone size only sometimes, using once, few, many, or a class for an expanded clone.

few	TRBV7-2	TRBJ1-1	NA	TGTGCCAGCAGCCCCGGCCGGGGGAGGGAGGAGGCTGAAGCTTTCTTT	CASSPGRGREEAEAFF
NA	TRBV29-1	TRBJ2-3	TRBD1	TGCAGCGTTGTAGGACAGGGAAAGGAGGTGACAGATACGCAGTATTTT	CSVVGQGKEVTDTQYF
NA	TRBV7-8	TRBJ1-5	TRBD1	TGTGCCAGCAGCTCCGGGACAGGGAGAACCCAGCCCCAGCATTTT	CASSSGTGRTQPQHF
many	TRBV20-1	TRBJ2-5	NA	TGCAGTGCTAGAGATACGCGGGGATTAGCCGAAGAGACCCAGTACTTC	CSARDTRGLAEETQYF
NA	TRBV7-6	TRBJ1-2	NA	TGTGCCAGCAGCCCCGGGACCCAAGCTCATGGCTACACCTTC	CASSPGTQAHGYTF
NA	TRBV6-5	TRBJ1-4	NA	TGTGCCAGCAGGCCGACGCAGGCCGGTGGAAAACTGTTTTTT	CASRPTQAGGKLFF
NA	TRBV27	TRBJ2-1	TRBD1	TGTGCCAGCAGTCCCCACCGGGACAGTGAGCAGTTCTTC	CASSPHRDSEQFF
NA	TRBV25-1	TRBJ2-1	TRBD2	TGTGCCAGCAGTGAGAGAATGGGAGCGGGAGTTAATGAGCAGTTCTTC	CASSERMGAGVNEQFF
many	TRBV7-9	TRBJ2-3	NA	TGTGCCAGCAGCTTGCCACGTTTGGGGGGCCTAAATACGCAGTATTTT	CASSLPRLGGLNTQYF
many	TRBV7-2	TRBJ2-5	NA	TGTGCCAGCAGGAATCCGGGACGGACTTGGGAAGAGACCCAGTACTTC	CASRNPGRTWEETQYF